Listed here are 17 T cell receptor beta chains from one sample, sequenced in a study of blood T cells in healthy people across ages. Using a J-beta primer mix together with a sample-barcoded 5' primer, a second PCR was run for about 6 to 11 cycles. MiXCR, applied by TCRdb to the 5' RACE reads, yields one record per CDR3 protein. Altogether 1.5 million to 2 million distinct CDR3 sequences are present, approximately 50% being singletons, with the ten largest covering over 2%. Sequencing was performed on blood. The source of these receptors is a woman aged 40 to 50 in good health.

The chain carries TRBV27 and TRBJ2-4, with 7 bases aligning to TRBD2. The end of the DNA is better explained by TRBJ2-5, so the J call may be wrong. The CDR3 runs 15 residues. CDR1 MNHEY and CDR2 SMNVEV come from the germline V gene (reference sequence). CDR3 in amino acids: CASRRGGAIGETQYF. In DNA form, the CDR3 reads TGTGCCAGCAGGCGGGGAGGGGCCATTGGAGAGACCCAGTACTTC.

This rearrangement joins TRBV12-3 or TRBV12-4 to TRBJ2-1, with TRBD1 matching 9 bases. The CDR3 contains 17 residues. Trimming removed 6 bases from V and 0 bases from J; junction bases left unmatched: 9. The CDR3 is CASSPDRGRVSYNEQFF. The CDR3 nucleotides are TGTGCCAGCAGCCCGGACAGGGGAAGGGTCTCCTACAATGAGCAGTTCTTC.

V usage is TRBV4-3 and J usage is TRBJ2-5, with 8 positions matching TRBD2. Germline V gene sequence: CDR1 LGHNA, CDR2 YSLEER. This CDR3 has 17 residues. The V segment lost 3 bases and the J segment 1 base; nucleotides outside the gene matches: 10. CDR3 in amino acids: CASSQYIGGEIQETQYF. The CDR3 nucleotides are TGCGCCAGCAGCCAGTATATCGGGGGGGAAATCCAAGAGACCCAGTACTTC.

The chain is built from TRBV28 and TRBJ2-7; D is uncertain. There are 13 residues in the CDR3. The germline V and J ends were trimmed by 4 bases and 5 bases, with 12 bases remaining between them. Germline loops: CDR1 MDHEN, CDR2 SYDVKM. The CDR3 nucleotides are TGTGCCAGCAGTTCCCCGGCTTACGACGAGCAGTACTTC. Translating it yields CASSSPAYDEQYF.

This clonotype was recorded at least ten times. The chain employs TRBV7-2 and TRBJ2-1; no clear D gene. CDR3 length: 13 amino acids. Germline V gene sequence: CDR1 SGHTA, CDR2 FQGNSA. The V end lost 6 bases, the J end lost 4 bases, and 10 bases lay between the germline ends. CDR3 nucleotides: TGTGCCAGCAGTTTAACTGTTTACAATGAGCAGTTCTTC. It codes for CASSLTVYNEQFF.

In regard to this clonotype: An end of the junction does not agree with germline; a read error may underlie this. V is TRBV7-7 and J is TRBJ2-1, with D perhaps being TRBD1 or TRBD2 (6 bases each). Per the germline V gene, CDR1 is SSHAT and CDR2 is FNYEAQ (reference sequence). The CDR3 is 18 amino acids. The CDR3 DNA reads TGTGCTAGCAGCGTAGGACAATCGGGGGCTCGGGCGTCGAGTGAGCAGTTCTTC. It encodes CASSVGQSGARASSEQFF.

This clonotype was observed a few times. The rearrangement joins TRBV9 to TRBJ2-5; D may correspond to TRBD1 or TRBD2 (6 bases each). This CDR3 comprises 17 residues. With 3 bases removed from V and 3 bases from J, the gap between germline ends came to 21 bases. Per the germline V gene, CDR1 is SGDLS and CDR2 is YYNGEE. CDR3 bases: TGTGCCAGCAGCGATCCGAGGGGGGCAGTCCCCGAAGAGACCCAGTACTTC. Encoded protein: CASSDPRGAVPEETQYF. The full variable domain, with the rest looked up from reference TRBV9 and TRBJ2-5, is DSGVTQTPKHLITATGQRVTLRCSPRSGDLSVYWYQQSLDQGLQFLIQYYNGEERAKGNILERFSAQQFPDLHSELNLSSLELGDSALYFCASSDPRGAVPEETQYFGPGTRLLVL.

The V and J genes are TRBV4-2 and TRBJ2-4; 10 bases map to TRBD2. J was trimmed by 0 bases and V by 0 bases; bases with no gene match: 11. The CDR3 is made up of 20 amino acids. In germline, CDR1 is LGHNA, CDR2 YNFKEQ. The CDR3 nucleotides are TGTGCCAGCAGCCAAGATCTGTCTAGCGGGGGAGCCCTAGCCAAAAACATTCAGTACTTC. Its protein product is CASSQDLSSGGALAKNIQYF.

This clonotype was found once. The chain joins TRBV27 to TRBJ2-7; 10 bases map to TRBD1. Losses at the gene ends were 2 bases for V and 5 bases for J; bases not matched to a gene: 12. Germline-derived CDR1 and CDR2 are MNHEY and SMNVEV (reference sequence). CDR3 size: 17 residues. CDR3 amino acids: CASSLRSPAGQGHEQYF. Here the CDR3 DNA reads TGTGCCAGCAGTTTACGTTCCCCCGCGGGACAGGGGCACGAGCAGTACTTC.

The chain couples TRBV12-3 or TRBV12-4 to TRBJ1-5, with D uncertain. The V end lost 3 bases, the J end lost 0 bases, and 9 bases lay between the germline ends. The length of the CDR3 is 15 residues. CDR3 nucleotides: TGTGCCAGCAGTTTCGGGCACCATAGCAATCAGCCCCAGCATTTT. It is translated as CASSFGHHSNQPQHF.

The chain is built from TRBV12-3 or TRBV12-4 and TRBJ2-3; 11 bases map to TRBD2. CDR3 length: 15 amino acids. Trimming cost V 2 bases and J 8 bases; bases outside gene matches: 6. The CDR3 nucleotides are TGTGCCAGCAGTTTACCCGGGCTAGCGGGGGGTACGCAGTATTTT. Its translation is CASSLPGLAGGTQYF.

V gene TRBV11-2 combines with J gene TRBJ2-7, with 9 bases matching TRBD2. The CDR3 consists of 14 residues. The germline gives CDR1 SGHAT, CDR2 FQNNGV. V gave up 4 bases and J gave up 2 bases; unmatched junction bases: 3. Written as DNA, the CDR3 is TGTGCCAGCAGCTCTAGCGGGAAAACCTACGAGCAGTACTTC. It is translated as CASSSSGKTYEQYF.

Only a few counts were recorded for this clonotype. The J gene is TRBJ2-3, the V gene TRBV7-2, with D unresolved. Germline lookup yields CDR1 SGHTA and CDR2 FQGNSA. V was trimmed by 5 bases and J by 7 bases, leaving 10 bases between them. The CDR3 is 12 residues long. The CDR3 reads CASSPAGYTQYF. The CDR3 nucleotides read TGTGCCAGCAGCCCCGCCGGGTATACGCAGTATTTT.

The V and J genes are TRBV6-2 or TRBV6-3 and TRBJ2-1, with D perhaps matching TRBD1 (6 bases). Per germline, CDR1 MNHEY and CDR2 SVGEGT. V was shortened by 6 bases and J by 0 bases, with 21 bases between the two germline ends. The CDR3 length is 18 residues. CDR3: CASRGYLDSKSSYNEQFF. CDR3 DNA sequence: TGTGCCAGCAGGGGGTATTTGGACAGCAAAAGCTCCTACAATGAGCAGTTCTTC.

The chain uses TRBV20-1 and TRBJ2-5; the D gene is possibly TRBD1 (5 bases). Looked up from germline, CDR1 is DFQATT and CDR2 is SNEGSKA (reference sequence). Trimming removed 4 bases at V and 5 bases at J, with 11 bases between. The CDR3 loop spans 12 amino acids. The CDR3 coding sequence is TGCAGTGCTAAGGGGTTCGGGGAGACCCAGTACTTC. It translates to CSAKGFGETQYF.

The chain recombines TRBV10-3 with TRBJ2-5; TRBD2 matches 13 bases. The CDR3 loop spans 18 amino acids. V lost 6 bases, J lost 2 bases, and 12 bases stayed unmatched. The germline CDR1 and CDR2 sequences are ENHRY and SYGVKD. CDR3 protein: CAIRAGTSGAHPQETQYF. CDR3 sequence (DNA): TGTGCCATCAGAGCCGGGACTAGCGGGGCCCACCCTCAAGAGACCCAGTACTTC.

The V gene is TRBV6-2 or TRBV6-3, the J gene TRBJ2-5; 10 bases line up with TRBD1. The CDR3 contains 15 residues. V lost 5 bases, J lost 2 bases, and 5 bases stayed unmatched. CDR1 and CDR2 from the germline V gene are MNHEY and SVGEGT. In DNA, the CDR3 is TGTGCCAGCAGTGGACAGGGGGGGATACAAGAGACCCAGTACTTC. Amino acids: CASSGQGGIQETQYF.